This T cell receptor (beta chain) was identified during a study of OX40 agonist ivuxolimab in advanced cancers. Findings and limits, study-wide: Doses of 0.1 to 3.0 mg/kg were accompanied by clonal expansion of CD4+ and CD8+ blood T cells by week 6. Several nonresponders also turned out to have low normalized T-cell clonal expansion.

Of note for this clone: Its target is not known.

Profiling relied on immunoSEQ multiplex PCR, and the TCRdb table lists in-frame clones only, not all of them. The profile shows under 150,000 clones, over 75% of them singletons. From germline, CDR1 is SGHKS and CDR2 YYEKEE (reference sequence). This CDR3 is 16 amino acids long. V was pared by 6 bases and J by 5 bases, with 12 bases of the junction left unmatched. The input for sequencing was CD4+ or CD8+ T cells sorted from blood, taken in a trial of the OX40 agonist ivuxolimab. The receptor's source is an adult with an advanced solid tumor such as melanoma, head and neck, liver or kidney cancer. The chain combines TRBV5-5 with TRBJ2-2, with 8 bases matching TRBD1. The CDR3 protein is CASTYTGGSGTGELFF. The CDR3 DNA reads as TGTGCCAGCACCTACACAGGGGGGAGCGGAACCGGGGAGCTGTTTTTT.